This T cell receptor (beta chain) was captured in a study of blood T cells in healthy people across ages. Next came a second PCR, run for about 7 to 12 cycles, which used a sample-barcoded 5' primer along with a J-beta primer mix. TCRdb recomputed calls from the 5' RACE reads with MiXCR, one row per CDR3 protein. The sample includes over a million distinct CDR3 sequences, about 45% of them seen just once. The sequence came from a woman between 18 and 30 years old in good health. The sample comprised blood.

CDR3 sequence: CASSDTTGTETQYF. CDR3 in DNA: TGTGCCAGTTCGGATACAACAGGGACGGAGACCCAGTACTTC. The chain couples TRBV14 to TRBJ2-7; D may be TRBD1 (6 bases). The J call may be in error: the DNA end matches TRBJ2-5 better. The germline V gene encodes CDR1 SGHDN and CDR2 FVKESK. The CDR3 is 14 amino acids.